These 29 T cell receptor beta chains came from one sample sequenced in a study of OX40 agonist ivuxolimab in advanced cancers. Produced via immunoSEQ multiplex PCR; TCRdb's table is partial and in-frame only. The table lists about 94,000 clones, around nine tenths of them singletons, with about 0.31% in the top ten. Sample: CD4+ or CD8+ T cells sorted from blood, taken in a trial of the OX40 agonist ivuxolimab. Receptors originate from an adult with an advanced solid tumor such as melanoma, head and neck, liver or kidney cancer.

The chain is built from TRBV19 and TRBJ1-4, with 11 bases matching TRBD1. V was clipped by 5 bases and J by 7 bases; unmatched bases: 6. The germline gives CDR1 LNHDA, CDR2 SQIVND (reference sequence). The length of the CDR3 is 15 residues. CDR3 sequence: CASSSFGTGGEKLFF. DNA for the CDR3: TGTGCCAGTAGTTCCTTTGGGACAGGGGGTGAAAAACTGTTTTTT.

The chain joins TRBV29-1 to TRBJ1-1; no clear D gene. Germline V gene sequence: CDR1 SQVTM, CDR2 ANQGSEA. The CDR3 extends over 12 amino acids. Deletions cut 7 bases from V and 5 bases from J, with 14 bases between. The CDR3 spells CSASGLGTEAFF. DNA for the CDR3: TGCAGCGCAAGTGGCCTAGGAACTGAAGCTTTCTTT.

The CDR3 spells CASSLESLGKPSYGYTF. Here the CDR3 DNA reads TGTGCCAGCAGCTTAGAGTCTCTAGGGAAGCCTTCTTATGGCTACACCTTC. The chain joins TRBV11-2 to TRBJ1-2; D is ambiguous. V dropped 0 bases and J dropped 5 bases, with 19 bases sitting between them. The CDR3 loop spans 17 amino acids. The germline V gene encodes CDR1 SGHAT and CDR2 FQNNGV.

The chain uses TRBV6-4 and TRBJ2-3; 7 bases are shared with TRBD2. The germline CDR1 and CDR2 sequences are MRHNA and SNTAGT. The V gene end was trimmed by 6 bases and the J gene end by 4 bases; junction bases not matched to a gene: 7. The CDR3 covers 14 residues. The CDR3 DNA is TGTGCCAGCAGGGCACTGACTAGCTCAGATACGCAGTATTTT. This codes for CASRALTSSDTQYF.

The sample holds one count of this clone. This chain uses TRBV29-1 with TRBJ1-5; D may be TRBD1 (5 bases). The V and J ends lost 7 bases and 3 bases respectively, with 16 bases between them. Germline V gene sequence: CDR1 SQVTM, CDR2 ANQGSEA. The CDR3 has 14 amino acids. In DNA form, the CDR3 reads TGCAGCGCCTCTCTGACAGCCTCCAATCAGCCCCAGCATTTT. Translating it yields CSASLTASNQPQHF.

This chain links TRBV19 with TRBJ1-4; D not resolved. Trimming took 6 bases from V and 0 from J, leaving 14 bases between them. This CDR3 has 16 amino acids. Germline CDR1 is LNHDA and CDR2 is SQIVND (reference sequence). The CDR3: CASSHTALATNEKLFF. CDR3 nucleotide sequence: TGTGCCAGTAGCCACACAGCGCTTGCAACTAATGAAAAACTGTTTTTT.

A single count supports this clone. The rearrangement links TRBV7-2 to TRBJ2-3; D gene unclear. Trimming took off 2 bases at V and 8 bases at J, with 14 bases between the two ends. Per germline, CDR1 SGHTA and CDR2 FQGNSA. This CDR3 comprises 14 residues. Written as DNA, the CDR3 is TGTGCCAGCAGCTTAACCGTGCAGGCCGGTACGCAGTATTTT. This encodes CASSLTVQAGTQYF.

This chain links TRBV30 with TRBJ2-5, with 8 bases lining up with TRBD1. TRBJ2-7 explains the end of the DNA better; the J call may be wrong. The germline V gene encodes CDR1 GTSNPN and CDR2 SVGIG (reference sequence). CDR3 length equals 13 residues. As DNA, the CDR3 is TGTGCACGTCGGGGGCAGGGGGCACGCGAGCAGTACTTC. Amino acid sequence: CARRGQGAREQYF.

CDR3: CASRGLGGGRETQYF. For the CDR3, the DNA is TGTGCCAGCAGGGGACTGGGGGGGGGACGTGAGACCCAGTACTTC. The J gene is TRBJ2-5, the V gene TRBV7-8, with 7 bases matching TRBD2. CDR1 and CDR2 (germline): SGHVS, FQNEAQ. The CDR3 is 15 amino acids. Losses at the gene ends were 6 bases for V and 5 bases for J; bases not matched to a gene: 12.

This clone was seen more than once but under ten times. This chain joins TRBV25-1 and TRBJ2-5; TRBD2 agrees at 9 bases. Germline trimming cut 4 bases from V and 5 bases from J; bases unmatched to any gene: 8. CDR3 length: 15 residues. CDR1 is MGHDK, CDR2 SYGVNS, per germline. Written as DNA, the CDR3 is TGTGCCAGCAGTGCGCCGCGGGGGGGACGGGAGACCCAGTACTTC. The encoded protein is CASSAPRGGRETQYF.

V usage is TRBV29-1 and J usage is TRBJ2-1; 7 bases align to TRBD1. CDR3 size: 15 residues. V shed 6 bases and J 0 bases; nucleotides not matched to a gene: 8. Germline V gene data show CDR1 as SQVTM and CDR2 as ANQGSEA. CDR3 coding DNA: TGCAGCGTCGCCCAGGGACAGCTCTCCTACAATGAGCAGTTCTTC. Its protein is CSVAQGQLSYNEQFF.

This rearrangement joins TRBV5-6 to TRBJ1-4, with D possibly being TRBD1 (6 bases). CDR1 SGHDT and CDR2 YYEEEE come from the germline V gene. The CDR3 sequence is 14 residues long. V shed 2 bases and J shed 4 bases, with 9 bases lying between them. CDR3 DNA sequence: TGTGCCAGCAGCTTCCGACAGGTTAATGAAAAACTGTTTTTT. Protein: CASSFRQVNEKLFF.

V and J are TRBV14 and TRBJ2-1; D unclear. Germline values: CDR1 SGHDN, CDR2 FVKESK. V was cut by 4 bases and J by 7 bases, with 8 bases left in between. The CDR3 extends over 12 amino acids. Here the CDR3 reads CASSPFANEQFF. The DNA for the CDR3 is TGTGCCAGCAGCCCCTTCGCTAATGAGCAGTTCTTC.

The rearrangement links TRBV4-3 to TRBJ1-4; tentative D call: TRBD1 (5 bases). CDR1 is LGHNA, CDR2 YSLEER, per germline. The V gene lost 3 bases and the J gene lost 0 bases, with 11 bases spanning the gap. The CDR3 loop spans 16 amino acids. Here the CDR3 DNA reads TGCGCCAGCAGCCAGTCGAGACAGTCAACTAATGAAAAACTGTTTTTT. Encoded protein: CASSQSRQSTNEKLFF.

This clone was observed once. The chain joins TRBV6-5 to TRBJ2-3; the D gene is possibly TRBD2 (5 bases). The CDR3 spans 12 residues. V gave up 11 bases and J gave up 3 bases, with 12 bases separating them. Germline CDR1 is MNHEY and CDR2 is SVGAGI. This CDR3 is CAAMGSTDTQYF. In DNA, the CDR3 is TGTGCCGCCATGGGGAGTACAGATACGCAGTATTTT.

The V gene is TRBV7-2, the J gene TRBJ2-2; maybe TRBD1 (6 bases). The germline V gene encodes CDR1 SGHTA and CDR2 FQGNSA. V was cut by 4 bases and J by 1 base, with 13 bases left in between. CDR3 length: 16 residues. CDR3 loop: CASSSYMGQNTGELFF. For the CDR3, the DNA is TGTGCCAGCAGCTCATATATGGGACAGAACACCGGGGAGCTGTTTTTT.

This sequence joins TRBV10-3 and TRBJ1-1, with TRBD1 identical over 7 bases. V trimming: 10 bases; J trimming: 5 bases; junction bases outside the gene matches: 13. The CDR3 extends over 14 amino acids. Germline V lookup: CDR1 ENHRY, CDR2 SYGVKD. CDR3 loop: CATLSTGRRTEAFF. The CDR3 nucleotides read TGTGCCACCCTTTCGACAGGGAGGCGAACTGAAGCTTTCTTT.

This rearrangement joins TRBV2 to TRBJ2-2; D gene ambiguous. CDR3 length: 16 amino acids. Trimming removed 7 bases from V and 2 bases from J, with 17 bases in between. CDR1 is SNHLY and CDR2 is FYNNEI in the germline V gene. In DNA, the CDR3 is TGTGCCAGCACTCTCGACGAAAACTTTAACACCGGGGAGCTGTTTTTT. It codes for CASTLDENFNTGELFF.

The genes are TRBV6-5 and TRBJ2-7, with D perhaps being TRBD1 or TRBD2 (5 bases each). V lost 5 bases, J lost 5 bases, and 13 bases lay in between. Germline values: CDR1 MNHEY, CDR2 SVGAGI. The CDR3 is made up of 13 amino acids. DNA for the CDR3: TGTGCCAGCAGTGAAAGCCGGGGCCACGAGCAGTACTTC. It specifies CASSESRGHEQYF.

This chain links TRBV6-8 with TRBJ2-3; 9 bases agree with TRBD2. The CDR3 has 18 amino acids. V shed 6 bases and J 2 bases; nucleotides not matched to a gene: 15. The germline V gene has CDR1 MNHGY and CDR2 SAAAGT. The CDR3 coding sequence is TGTGCCAGCAGCCCGAATAGGGGAGCGGGGGGTAACACAGATACGCAGTATTTT. Its protein product is CASSPNRGAGGNTDTQYF.

CDR3 coding DNA: TGTGCCAGCAGTAGGACCTCGGGTGAAGCTTTCTTT. Protein sequence: CASSRTSGEAFF. This chain links TRBV2 with TRBJ1-1; D is uncertain. The germline CDR1 and CDR2 sequences are SNHLY and FYNNEI. The CDR3 contains 12 residues. V lost 5 bases and J lost 7, with 11 bases in between. Using reference TRBV2 and TRBJ1-1 for the parts outside the CDR3, the full variable domain is EPEVTQTPSHQVTQMGQEVILRCVPISNHLYFYWYRQILGQKVEFLVSFYNNEISEKSEIFDDQFSVERPDGSNFTLKIRSTKLEDSAMYFCASSRTSGEAFFGQGTRLTVV.

The J gene is TRBJ2-7, the V gene TRBV4-2; 9 nucleotides line up with TRBD1. The CDR3 length is 14 residues. Germline CDR1 LGHNA, CDR2 YNFKEQ. Germline trimming cut 2 bases from V and 3 bases from J; bases unmatched to any gene: 2. In DNA form, the CDR3 reads TGTGCCAGCAGCCAAAGGACAGGGGTCTACGAGCAGTACTTC. Translated, it gives CASSQRTGVYEQYF.

This chain uses TRBV30 with TRBJ1-1; possibly TRBD1 for D (5 bases). Germline lookup yields CDR1 GTSNPN and CDR2 SVGIG (reference sequence). Trimming shortened V by 0 bases and J by 4 bases, and 12 bases separated the two germline ends. The CDR3 length is 14 residues. The CDR3 sequence is CAWSVMAGGTEAFF. CDR3 sequence (DNA): TGTGCCTGGAGTGTCATGGCGGGGGGCACTGAAGCTTTCTTT.

The V gene is TRBV5-1, the J gene TRBJ1-1, with D tentatively TRBD1 (5 bases). Germline V gene data show CDR1 as SGHRS and CDR2 as YFSETQ. V lost 5 bases to trimming and J lost 1 base, with 9 bases between them. CDR3 length: 13 amino acids. The CDR3: CASRKTGNTEAFF. The CDR3 DNA reads as TGCGCCAGCAGAAAAACAGGGAACACTGAAGCTTTCTTT.

The gene calls are TRBV19 and TRBJ2-6; D tentatively fits TRBD1 or TRBD2 (5 bases each). V lost 7 bases and J lost 3, with 16 bases in between. The CDR3 consists of 16 residues. Germline V gene sequence: CDR1 LNHDA, CDR2 SQIVND (reference sequence). CDR3 loop: CASNMGVVYGANVLTF. In DNA form, the CDR3 reads TGTGCCAGTAATATGGGGGTTGTCTATGGGGCCAACGTCCTGACTTTC. Supplemented by reference TRBV19 and TRBJ2-6, the full variable domain reads DGGITQSPKYLFRKEGQNVTLSCEQNLNHDAMYWYRQDPGQGLRLIYYSQIVNDFQKGDIAEGYSVSREKKESFPLTVTSAQKNPTAFYLCASNMGVVYGANVLTFGAGSRLTVL.

This sequence joins TRBV19 and TRBJ1-3; D might be TRBD1 (5 bases). Germline CDR1 LNHDA, CDR2 SQIVND (reference sequence). The germline V and J ends were trimmed by 5 bases and 11 bases, with 22 bases remaining between them. The CDR3 runs 15 residues. As DNA, the CDR3 is TGTGCCAGTAGTGCATCCCGGGACTTCGGGCGCGCCATATATTTT. It encodes CASSASRDFGRAIYF.

This chain uses TRBV29-1 with TRBJ1-5, with D tentatively TRBD1 (5 bases). Germline V gene data show CDR1 as SQVTM and CDR2 as ANQGSEA. CDR3 length: 13 amino acids. Trimming took 7 bases from V and 3 from J, leaving 13 bases between them. The chain's CDR3 is CSARGDHNQPQHF. CDR3 DNA: TGCAGCGCCCGAGGGGACCACAATCAGCCCCAGCATTTT.

This sequence joins TRBV7-2 and TRBJ2-5; the match to TRBD1 covers 10 bases. This CDR3 region has 17 residues. Trimming cost V 5 bases and J 3 bases; bases outside gene matches: 12. Germline V gene sequence: CDR1 SGHTA, CDR2 FQGNSA. DNA for the CDR3: TGTGCCAGCAGCCCGACGGGGGACAGGGGAAACAAAGAGACCCAGTACTTC. It is translated as CASSPTGDRGNKETQYF. Using reference TRBV7-2 and TRBJ2-5 for the parts outside the CDR3, the full variable domain is GAGVSQSPSNKVTEKGKDVELRCDPISGHTALYWYRQSLGQGLEFLIYFQGNSAPDKSGLPSDRFSAERTGGSVSTLTIQRTQQEDSAVYLCASSPTGDRGNKETQYFGPGTRLLVL.

J is TRBJ1-6 and V is TRBV4-2; D perhaps matches TRBD1 (5 bases). This CDR3 spans 14 amino acids. Trimming took 4 bases from V and 6 from J, leaving 10 bases between them. Germline V CDR1 and CDR2: LGHNA, YNFKEQ. In nucleotides, the CDR3 is TGTGCCAGCAGCCCAGGGCAATCTAATTCACCCCTCCACTTT. Amino acid sequence: CASSPGQSNSPLHF.